This T cell receptor beta chain is drawn from a study of blood T cells in healthy people across ages. The CDR3 has 15 residues. The germline CDR1 and CDR2 sequences are SGHTA and FQGTGA. A J-beta primer mix and a sample-barcoded 5' primer were used in a second PCR of roughly 6 to 12 cycles. Researchers report that each sample yielded at least 2.5 million CDR3-containing paired-end reads. TCRdb passed the 5' RACE reads through MiXCR, listing each CDR3 protein once. The sample comprises some 320,000 distinct CDR3 sequences, 27% of which are singletons, and over 25% rests with the top ten. The sequencing input was blood. The source of this sequence is a woman in her 70s in good health. The chain uses TRBV7-3 and TRBJ2-5; no definite D call. The DNA end lines up better with TRBJ2-7; the J call may be wrong. CDR3: CASSLSWHSSYEQYF. CDR3 DNA: TGTGCCAGCAGCTTAAGTTGGCACTCTTCCTACGAGCAGTACTTC.